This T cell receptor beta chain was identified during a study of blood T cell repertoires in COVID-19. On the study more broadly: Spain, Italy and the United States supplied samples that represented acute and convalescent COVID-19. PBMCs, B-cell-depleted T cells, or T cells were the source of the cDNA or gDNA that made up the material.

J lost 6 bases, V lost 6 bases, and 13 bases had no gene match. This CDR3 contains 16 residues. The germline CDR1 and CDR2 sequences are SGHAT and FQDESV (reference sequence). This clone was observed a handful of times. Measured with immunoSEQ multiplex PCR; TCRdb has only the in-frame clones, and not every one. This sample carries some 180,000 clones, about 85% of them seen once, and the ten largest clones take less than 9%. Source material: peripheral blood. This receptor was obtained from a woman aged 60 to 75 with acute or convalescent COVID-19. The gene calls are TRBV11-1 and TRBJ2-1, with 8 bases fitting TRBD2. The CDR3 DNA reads TGTGCCAGCAGTCCCAGACCGGGACTAGGCCGCAATGAGCAGTTCTTC. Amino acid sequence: CASSPRPGLGRNEQFF.